These T cell receptor beta chains were read from a single sample in a study of regulatory T cells in long-lasting Graves disease. In TCRdb, the multiplex PCR reads were re-called with MiXCR into one record per CDR3 protein. The top ten hold roughly 8.2% of the sample, which has 520,000 or so distinct CDR3 sequences, more than 10% seen once. These data also featured in a second study, about T cells in Graves' hyperthyroidism and ophthalmopathy.

The source was peripheral blood mononuclear cells (PBMCs), collected at new diagnosis, from a patient treated with antithyroid drugs. Source of these receptors: a woman in her 30s with Graves disease. CDR3s include the opening cysteine and the closing phenylalanine or tryptophan. D genes are given only for firm matches. Not every row has a clone size; where given, it reads once, few, many or a size class.

>TRBV30|.|TRBJ2-3|many
CAWSTTNTQYF
TGTGCCTGGAGTACCACCAATACGCAGTATTTT
>TRBV30|TRBD1|TRBJ2-3|many
CAWSAGQGIITDTQYF
TGTGCCTGGAGTGCGGGACAGGGTATTATCACAGATACGCAGTATTTT
>TRBV9|.|TRBJ2-7|many
CASSVASGDYEQYF
TGTGCCAGCAGCGTAGCTTCTGGGGACTACGAGCAGTACTTC
>TRBV7-2|.|TRBJ1-2|many
CASSRDRINGYTF
TGTGCCAGCAGCCGAGACAGGATAAATGGCTACACCTTC
>TRBV15|.|TRBJ1-1|.
CATSRKGQGDTEAFF
TGTGCCACCAGCAGAAAGGGGCAGGGAGATACTGAAGCTTTCTTT
>TRBV6-1|TRBD2|TRBJ2-2|.
CASSPRRAREGTGELFF
TGTGCCAGCAGTCCTCGGAGGGCCAGGGAGGGCACCGGGGAGCTGTTTTTT
>TRBV7-6|.|TRBJ2-5|few
CASSSYLEETQYF
TGTGCCAGCAGCTCTTATCTAGAAGAGACCCAGTACTTC
>TRBV3-1|.|TRBJ1-1|.
CASSRKRRGEGRTEAFF
TGTGCCAGCAGCCGAAAGAGGCGAGGCGAGGGGCGAACTGAAGCTTTCTTT
>TRBV9|.|TRBJ2-2|.
CASSVKVYTGELFF
TGTGCCAGCAGCGTAAAGGTATACACCGGGGAGCTGTTTTTT
>TRBV19|TRBD2|TRBJ2-2|many
CASSTRRGLAGSNTGELFF
TGTGCCAGTAGTACCAGAAGGGGACTAGCGGGGTCGAACACCGGGGAGCTGTTTTTT
>TRBV2|TRBD2|TRBJ2-1|.
CASIRTSGEQFF
TGTGCCAGTATCCGGACTAGCGGTGAGCAGTTCTTC
>TRBV20-1|.|TRBJ2-1|.
CSAIFTPHNEQFF
TGCAGTGCTATTTTTACGCCTCACAATGAGCAGTTCTTC
>TRBV27|.|TRBJ2-7|many
CASSLRDASLEQYF
TGTGCCAGCAGCCTCCGGGACGCCTCTCTCGAGCAGTACTTC
>TRBV10-2|TRBD1|TRBJ1-1|many
CATSRQGVNTEAFF
TGCGCCACTTCAAGACAGGGCGTGAACACTGAAGCTTTCTTT
>TRBV25-1|.|TRBJ1-6|few
CASSLGSKNSPLHF
TGTGCCAGCTCCCTGGGCAGCAAGAATTCACCCCTCCACTTT
>TRBV7-8|.|TRBJ2-3|many
CASSLLSGSTDTQYF
TGTGCCAGCAGCTTATTAAGCGGCAGCACAGATACGCAGTATTTT
>TRBV19|TRBD2|TRBJ2-7|.
CASSIRREASEQYF
TGTGCCAGTAGTATAAGGCGGGAGGCCTCCGAGCAGTACTTC
>TRBV2|.|TRBJ2-1|many
CASKEVVVPYNEQFF
TGTGCCAGCAAAGAGGTGGTAGTACCCTACAATGAGCAGTTCTTC
>TRBV2|.|TRBJ1-5|.
CASTYLSNQPQHF
TGTGCCTCAACCTACCTAAGCAATCAGCCCCAGCATTTT
>TRBV19|.|TRBJ1-1|many
CASSIGAGAGTEAFF
TGTGCCAGTAGTATTGGGGCAGGGGCTGGCACTGAAGCTTTCTTT
>TRBV28|TRBD2|TRBJ2-5|many
CASQTPRAGGRGAETQYF
TGTGCCAGCCAAACCCCGCGAGCGGGAGGTCGTGGGGCGGAGACCCAGTACTTC
>TRBV2|TRBD1|TRBJ1-1|few
CASRRQGRNTEAFF
TGTGCCAGCCGCCGACAGGGTCGAAACACTGAAGCTTTCTTT
>TRBV5-1|.|TRBJ2-5|few
CASSFVTGPVEETQYF
TGCGCCAGCAGCTTCGTCACAGGGCCGGTTGAGGAGACCCAGTACTTC
>TRBV19|.|TRBJ1-2|many
CASSTGSGSTF
TGTGCCAGTAGTACAGGGTCAGGATCCACCTTC
>TRBV9|TRBD2|TRBJ2-3|many
CASSVTSTTDTQYF
TGTGCCAGCAGCGTGACTAGCACCACAGATACGCAGTATTTT
>TRBV11-2|.|TRBJ2-3|many
CASSLGLAPASTDTQYF
TGTGCCAGCAGCTTAGGTCTAGCGCCAGCTAGCACAGATACGCAGTATTTT
>TRBV5-4|TRBD2|TRBJ2-1|few
CASSFKGLAGGPYNEQFF
TGTGCCAGCAGCTTCAAAGGACTAGCGGGAGGGCCCTACAATGAGCAGTTCTTC
>TRBV20-1|.|TRBJ2-3|.
CSAREQPWGDTQYF
TGCAGTGCTAGGGAGCAGCCCTGGGGGGATACGCAGTATTTT
>TRBV19|.|TRBJ2-5|few
CAIAVQETQYF
TGTGCCATCGCGGTCCAAGAGACCCAGTACTTC
>TRBV19|.|TRBJ1-2|many
CASSITAATYGYTF
TGTGCCAGTAGTATCACGGCCGCGACTTATGGCTACACCTTC
>TRBV7-9|.|TRBJ1-3|few
CASSLIRTGNTIYF
TGTGCCAGCAGCCTAATTCGGACTGGAAACACCATATATTTT
>TRBV27|.|TRBJ1-6|many
CASSLNRRGGPNSPLHF
TGTGCCAGCAGTTTAAATAGGCGGGGGGGCCCTAATTCACCCCTCCACTTT
>TRBV25-1|TRBD1|TRBJ2-7|.
CATSPPGTGAQGEQYF
TGTGCCACTTCGCCCCCCGGGACAGGGGCGCAAGGCGAGCAGTACTTC
>TRBV7-9|TRBD1|TRBJ1-2|many
CASSLGETGGDYGYTF
TGTGCCAGCAGCTTAGGGGAGACAGGGGGTGACTATGGCTACACCTTC
>TRBV2|TRBD1|TRBJ1-1|many
CASRATGGATEAFF
TGTGCCAGCAGAGCTACAGGGGGCGCGACTGAAGCTTTCTTT
>TRBV5-1|.|TRBJ1-1|many
CASSSLTVLTEAFF
TGCGCCAGCAGCTCGTTGACAGTCTTGACTGAAGCTTTCTTT
>TRBV4-1|.|TRBJ1-2|.
CASSQDDRTNYGYTF
TGCGCCAGCAGCCAAGACGACAGGACTAACTATGGCTACACCTTC
>TRBV5-4|.|TRBJ1-5|few
CASSLMGPNGPQPRHF
TGTGCCAGCAGCTTGATGGGTCCTAACGGACCTCAGCCCCGGCATTTT
>TRBV15|.|TRBJ1-4|.
CATSIGHATNEKLFF
TGTGCCACCAGCATAGGCCACGCAACTAATGAAAAACTGTTTTTT
>TRBV4-1|TRBD2|TRBJ2-1|.
CASSQGLAGGSYNEQFF
TGCGCCAGCAGCCAAGGACTAGCGGGAGGCTCCTACAATGAGCAGTTCTTC
>TRBV20-1|.|TRBJ2-5|many
CSARDGRGETQYF
TGCAGTGCTAGAGACGGTCGGGGAGAGACCCAGTACTTC
>TRBV6-5|.|TRBJ1-1|many
CASSSSSGTEAFF
.